The next 4 T cell receptor beta chains were all read from a single sample in a study of cytotoxic CD8 clonotypes in ibrutinib-treated CLL. Profiling relied on immunoSEQ multiplex PCR, and the TCRdb table lists in-frame clones only, not all of them. The table includes over 40,000 clones, over 80% detected once. This specimen consisted of PBMCs, obtained after 24 months of ibrutinib treatment. The receptors come from a human donor with chronic lymphocytic leukemia.

The rearrangement links TRBV5-5 to TRBJ2-6; 9 bases agree with TRBD1. CDR1 is SGHKS and CDR2 is YYEKEE in the germline V gene (reference sequence). The CDR3 runs 18 residues. V trimming: 6 bases; J trimming: 0 bases; junction bases outside the gene matches: 10. CDR3 sequence (DNA): TGTGCCAGCACTCCCGGGGGACAGGGCCTCTCTGGGGCCAACGTCCTGACTTTC. Residues: CASTPGGQGLSGANVLTF.

The chain recombines TRBV28 with TRBJ2-7, with unresolved D. The V end was cut by 3 bases, the J end by 7 bases, with 10 bases between. This CDR3 spans 12 amino acids. Germline V lookup: CDR1 MDHEN, CDR2 SYDVKM. CDR3: CASSLGIEEQYF. In nucleotides, the CDR3 is TGTGCCAGCAGTTTGGGCATAGAGGAGCAGTACTTC.

The rearrangement uses TRBV6-1 and TRBJ1-2; D is ambiguous. Germline V gene lookup returns CDR1 MNHNS and CDR2 SASEGT. The ends were cut back, 4 bases at V and 0 bases at J, with 15 bases in the middle. The CDR3 is made up of 16 amino acids. The chain's CDR3 is CASSAPVTGTNYGYTF. As DNA, the CDR3 is TGTGCCAGCAGTGCTCCCGTGACTGGGACTAACTATGGCTACACCTTC.

The chain uses TRBV10-2 and TRBJ2-2; D possibly matches TRBD1 or TRBD2 (5 bases each). This CDR3 has 15 amino acids. V was shortened by 7 bases and J by 1 base, with 13 bases between the two germline ends. The germline CDR1 and CDR2 sequences are WSHSY and SAAADI. The CDR3 coding sequence is TGCGCCAGCAAAGTTCCTGGGGGGAACACCGGGGAGCTGTTTTTT. Protein product: CASKVPGGNTGELFF.